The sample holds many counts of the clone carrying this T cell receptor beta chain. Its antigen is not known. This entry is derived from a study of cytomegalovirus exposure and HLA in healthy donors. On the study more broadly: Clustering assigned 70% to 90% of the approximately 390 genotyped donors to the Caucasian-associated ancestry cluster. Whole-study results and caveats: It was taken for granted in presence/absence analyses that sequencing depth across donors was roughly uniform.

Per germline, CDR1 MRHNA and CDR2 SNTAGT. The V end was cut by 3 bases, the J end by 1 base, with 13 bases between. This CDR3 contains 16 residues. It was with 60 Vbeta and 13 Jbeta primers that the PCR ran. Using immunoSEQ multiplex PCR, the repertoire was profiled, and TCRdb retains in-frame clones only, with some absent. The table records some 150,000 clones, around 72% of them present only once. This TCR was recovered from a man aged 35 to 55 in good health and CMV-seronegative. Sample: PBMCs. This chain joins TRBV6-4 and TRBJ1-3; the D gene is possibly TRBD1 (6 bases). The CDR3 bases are TGTGCCAGCAGTGAGGAGGGGGGGGCGTCTGGAAACACCATATATTTT. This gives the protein CASSEEGGASGNTIYF.